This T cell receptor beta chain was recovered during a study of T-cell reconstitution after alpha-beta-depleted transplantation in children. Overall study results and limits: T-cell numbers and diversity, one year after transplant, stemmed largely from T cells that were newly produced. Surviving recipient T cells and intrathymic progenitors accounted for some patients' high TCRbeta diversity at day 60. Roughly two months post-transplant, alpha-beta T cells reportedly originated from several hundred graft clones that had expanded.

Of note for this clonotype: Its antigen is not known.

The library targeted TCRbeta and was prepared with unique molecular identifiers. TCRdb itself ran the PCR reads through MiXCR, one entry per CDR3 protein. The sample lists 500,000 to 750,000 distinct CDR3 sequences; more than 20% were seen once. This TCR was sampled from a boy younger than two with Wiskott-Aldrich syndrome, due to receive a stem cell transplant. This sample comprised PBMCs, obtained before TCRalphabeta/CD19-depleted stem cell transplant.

CDR3 nucleotide sequence: TGCGCCAGCAGGGGCGCTAGCGGGATGGTAGCAAATGAGCAGTTCTTC. Translated: CASRGASGMVANEQFF. The gene calls are TRBV5-1 and TRBJ2-1, with 9 bases aligning to TRBD2. In germline, CDR1 is SGHRS, CDR2 YFSETQ. V was pared by 5 bases and J by 7 bases, with 13 bases of the junction left unmatched. The CDR3 is 16 amino acids.